This T cell receptor (beta chain) appears in the sequencing data of a study of blood T cell repertoires in COVID-19. Turning to the study itself: Sources were T cells, B-cell-depleted T cells, or PBMCs; the material itself was cDNA or gDNA.

Trimming took off 4 bases at V and 0 bases at J, with 16 bases between the two ends. Germline CDR1 reads SGHNT; CDR2 reads YYREEE (reference sequence). The CDR3 is made up of 17 amino acids. Authors' analysis steps: Estimation of nucleated cell counts was performed using reference gene primer amplification. Sequencing was performed with immunoSEQ multiplex PCR; in TCRdb, only in-frame clones are kept and a portion is missing. The DNA was the basis for D and trimming; V, J and clone size are from that table. The table records around 180,000 clones, 79% of them present only once. The genes are TRBV5-4 and TRBJ2-2, with D possibly matching TRBD2 (6 bases). The sequence came from a man in his sixties with active or convalescent COVID-19. The sequenced material came from peripheral blood. The CDR3 loop reads CASSPPAVAANTGELFF. CDR3 sequence (DNA): TGTGCCAGCAGCCCCCCTGCGGTAGCGGCGAACACCGGGGAGCTGTTTTTT.